Detailed here is one T cell receptor (beta chain). Its antigen target is currently unknown. There are no base qualities to consult, and no much larger clone falls within one base. TCRbeta CDR3 regions were amplified from genomic DNA using the immunoSEQ Assay, a bias-controlled multiplex PCR. The original methods were these. The number of nucleated cells in each sample was estimated by amplification of reference gene primers within the assay. To quantify the absolute abundance of each unique TCRbeta CDR3 rearrangement, sequence reads were collapsed and filtered. For each sample, productive Simpson clonality was calculated by taking the square root of Simpson's diversity index across productive rearrangements. The immuneACCESS repertoire file appears here via TCRdb, limited to in-frame rearrangements. These files lack a portion of the clones; in checked studies, under half of the deficit traces to unresolved V genes, and the cause of the others is not known. The V and J calls and clone size are taken from that table; D and trimming were inferred from the DNA. The sample table lists hundreds of thousands of clones, 70% to 85% of them with a count of one. The top ten hold roughly 10% of the sample.

This specimen comes from a study of blood T cell repertoires in COVID-19 (dated by TCRdb to about 2020). General notes on the study: Samples covering the acute and convalescent phases of COVID-19 were provided by collaborators in the United States, Italy and Spain. The prospective study material was composed of cDNA or gDNA derived from T cells, B-cell-depleted T cells, or PBMCs. A de-identified subject ID, COVID-19 status, age in years and sex were almost always included in the sample metadata. The dataset comprised deeply sampled blood TCRbeta repertoires from subjects exposed to, actively infected with, or recovered from COVID-19. The samples were drawn from the first 160 participants of the ongoing ImmuneRACE study and from 1,254 subjects provided by 6 global collaborators. Where available, HLA class I and class II types were obtained from metadata supplied by the sample provider rather than from assay-based typing. The repertoires were released in a freely available public database intended as a resource for research on the immune response to SARS-CoV-2.

Collaborating institutions collected whole blood in K2EDTA tubes following their own protocols. For TCRbeta analysis, collaborator samples were shipped as frozen whole blood, as isolated PBMCs, or as DNA extracted from either sample type. Study-wide conclusions, independent of this receptor: How much clinical and demographic metadata was included differed by source and by participant, and the metadata was provided uncurated.

The TCR comes from a man older than 75 with acute or convalescent COVID-19. Material for sequencing was peripheral blood.

The CDR3 is CSASPSPGLAGSWSYNEQFF. The bases are TGCAGTGCTAGTCCCTCTCCGGGACTAGCGGGAAGTTGGTCATACAATGAGCAGTTCTTC. The sequence is built from TRBV20-1 and TRBJ2-1, with 13 bases aligning to TRBD2. From the germline V gene (reference sequence), CDR1 is DFQATT and CDR2 is SNEGSKA. CDR3 length: 20 amino acids, cysteine to phenylalanine. CDR3 DNA only is kept here, 60 bases in frame from base 1. Relative to germline, V is missing 3 bases and J is missing 4 bases, with 18 bases of the junction outside any gene match.